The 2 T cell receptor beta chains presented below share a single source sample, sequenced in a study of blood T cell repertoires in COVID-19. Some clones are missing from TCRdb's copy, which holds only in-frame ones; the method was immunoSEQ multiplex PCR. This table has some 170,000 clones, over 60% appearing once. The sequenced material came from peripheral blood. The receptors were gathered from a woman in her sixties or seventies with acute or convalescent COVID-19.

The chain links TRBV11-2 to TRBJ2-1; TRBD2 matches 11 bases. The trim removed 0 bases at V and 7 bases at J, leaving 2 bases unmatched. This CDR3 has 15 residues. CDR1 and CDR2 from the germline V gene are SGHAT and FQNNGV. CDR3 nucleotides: TGTGCCAGCAGCTTAGACCGACTAGCGGGAAATGAGCAGTTCTTC. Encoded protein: CASSLDRLAGNEQFF.

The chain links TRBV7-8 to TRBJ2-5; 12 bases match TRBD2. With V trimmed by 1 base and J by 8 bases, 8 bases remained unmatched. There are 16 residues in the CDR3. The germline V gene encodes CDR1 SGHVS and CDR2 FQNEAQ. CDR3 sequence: CASSLVASSGRDTQYF. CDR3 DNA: TGTGCCAGCAGCTTAGTTGCTTCTAGCGGGAGGGACACCCAGTACTTC.